Given below is one T cell receptor (beta chain) in context. Its matching antigen is unknown. This sample was included in a study of T cell clonotyping in hematopoietic cell transplantation. Study observations and caveats: Higher Inverse Simpson Index values in graft donor and pretransplant recipient predicted broader posttransplant TCR diversity. Few recipient clonotypes overlapped donors; over 95% were de novo at given depth. After transplant, recipient diversity fell while pathologically expanded clonotypes grew through day 180.

Sequencing used immunoSEQ multiplex PCR; TCRdb keeps in-frame clones, though not all of them. This table holds 8,500 to 14,000 clones, approximately 89% found once. CDR1 is SGHDT and CDR2 is YYEEEE in the germline V gene. V was pared by 0 bases and J by 4 bases, with 8 bases between. CDR3 size: 15 residues. The sequencing here drew on PBMCs, taken 100 days after allogeneic stem cell transplant. The chain combines TRBV5-6 with TRBJ2-6; D possibly corresponds to TRBD2 (6 bases). This receptor was taken from a female patient in her 60s who had an allogeneic stem cell transplant from an unrelated donor, so the T cells may come from the graft donor. Some clones in this sample may be carry-over from other donors' samples. For the CDR3, the DNA is TGTGCCAGCAGCTTGGACGGGAGCGGGGCCAACGTCCTGACTTTC. It yields the protein CASSLDGSGANVLTF.